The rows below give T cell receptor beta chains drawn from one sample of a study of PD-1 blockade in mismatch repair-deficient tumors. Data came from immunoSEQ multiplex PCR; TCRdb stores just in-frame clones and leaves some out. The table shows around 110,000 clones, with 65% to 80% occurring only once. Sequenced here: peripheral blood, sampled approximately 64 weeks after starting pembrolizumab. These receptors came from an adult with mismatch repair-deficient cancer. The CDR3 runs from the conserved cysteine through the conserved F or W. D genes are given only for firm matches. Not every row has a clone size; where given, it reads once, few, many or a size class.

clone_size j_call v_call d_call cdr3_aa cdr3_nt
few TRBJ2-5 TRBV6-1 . CASLDQVRETQYF TGTGCCAGTCTGGACCAAGTGAGGGAGACCCAGTACTTC
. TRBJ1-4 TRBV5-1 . CASSWEPDSIREKLFF TGCGCCAGCAGCTGGGAACCCGACAGTATAAGAGAAAAACTGTTTTTT
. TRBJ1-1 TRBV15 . CATSRLQGLNTEAFF TGTGCCACCAGCAGACTACAGGGTTTGAACACTGAAGCTTTCTTT
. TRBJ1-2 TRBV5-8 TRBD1 CASSLGTGGYDYGYTF TGTGCCAGCAGTTTAGGGACAGGGGGCTACGACTATGGCTACACCTTC
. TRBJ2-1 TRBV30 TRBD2 CAWSVRAGADNEQFF TGTGCCTGGAGTGTAAGGGCGGGAGCTGACAATGAGCAGTTCTTC
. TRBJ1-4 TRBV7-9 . CASSRGEREKLFF TGTGCCAGCAGCCGGGGGGAGAGAGAAAAACTGTTTTTT
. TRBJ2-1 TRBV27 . CASSLFGAGLSYNEQFF TGTGCCAGCAGTTTATTCGGAGCGGGCCTCTCCTACAATGAGCAGTTCTTC
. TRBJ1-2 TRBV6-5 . CASSYSTVAREVGYTF TGTGCCAGCAGTTACTCGACGGTGGCCAGGGAGGTTGGCTACACCTTC
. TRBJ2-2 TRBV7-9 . CASSLGDTGELFF TGTGCCAGCAGCTTGGGTGACACCGGGGAGCTGTTTTTT
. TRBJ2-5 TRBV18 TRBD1 CASSRDRGQETQYF TGTGCCAGCTCACGGGACAGGGGGCAAGAGACCCAGTACTTC
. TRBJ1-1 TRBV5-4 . CASSLDLSANTEAFF TGTGCCAGCAGCTTGGATCTATCGGCGAACACTGAAGCTTTCTTT
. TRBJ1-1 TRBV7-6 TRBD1 CASSPGQGWTEAFF TGTGCCAGCAGCCCCGGACAGGGATGGACTGAAGCTTTCTTT
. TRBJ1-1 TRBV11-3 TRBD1 CASSYSGGDTEAFF TGTGCCAGCAGCTACTCAGGGGGTGACACTGAAGCTTTCTTT
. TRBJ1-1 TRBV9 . CASSVDTGSEAFF TGTGCCAGCAGCGTAGATACGGGTTCTGAAGCTTTCTTT
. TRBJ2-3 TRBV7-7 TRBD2 CASSLAAGPPGDTQYF TGTGCTAGCAGCTTAGCAGCGGGACCTCCAGGAGATACGCAGTATTTT
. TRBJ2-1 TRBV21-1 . CASSKLGNEQFF TGTGCCAGCAGCAAACTCGGCAATGAGCAGTTCTTC
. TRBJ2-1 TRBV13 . CASSLEHNEQFF TGTGCCAGCAGCTTAGAACACAATGAGCAGTTCTTC
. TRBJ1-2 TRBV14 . CASSQRGSNYGYTF TGTGCCAGCAGCCAACGGGGCAGCAACTATGGCTACACCTTC
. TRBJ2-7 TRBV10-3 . CAISESNREIDEQYF TGTGCCATCAGTGAGTCGAACAGGGAGATCGACGAGCAGTACTTC
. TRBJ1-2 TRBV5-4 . CASSQASYADYGYTF TGCGCCAGCAGCCAGGCGTCTTATGCTGACTATGGCTACACCTTC
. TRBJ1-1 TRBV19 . CASSPRGAAMNTEAFF TGTGCCAGTAGTCCCCGTGGGGCCGCTATGAACACTGAAGCTTTCTTT
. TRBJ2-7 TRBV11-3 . CASSLVFVGGGYEQYF TGTGCCAGCAGCTTAGTTTTCGTGGGGGGTGGCTACGAGCAGTACTTC
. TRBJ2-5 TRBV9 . CASSVRGTETQYF TGTGCCAGCAGCGTCAGGGGCACGGAGACCCAGTACTTC
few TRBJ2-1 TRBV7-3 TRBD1 CASSSDRINNEQFF TGTGCCAGCAGCTCGGACAGGATAAACAATGAGCAGTTCTTC